The source of this TCR beta chain is a study of T cell responses to AZD1222 COVID-19 vaccine. Germline-derived CDR1 and CDR2 are MDHEN and SYDVKM. This CDR3 has 12 residues. In regard to this clone: What it binds is unknown.

Produced via immunoSEQ multiplex PCR; TCRdb's table is partial and in-frame only. This sample has roughly 120,000 clones; roughly 88% occur once, and the top ten carry roughly 15%. Study-level findings and limits: Researchers took repertoire samples only after the peak T cell response had come. Clonal diversity was possibly underestimated, and white British individuals and females predominated among donors. Along spike, vaccine-associated CD4 TCRs were found throughout, with dominance at 160-218 and 743-854. Regions left unmutated in variants are reportedly the target of nearly half of spike-specific TCRs.

This receptor was identified in an adult in good health. This chain joins TRBV28 and TRBJ2-7; 9 positions agree with TRBD1. Sequenced here: peripheral blood, sampled on day 0 of AZD1222 vaccination. The DNA for the CDR3 is TGTGCTAGTAACAGGGGGCTTTACGAGCAGTACTTC. This sequence encodes CASNRGLYEQYF.